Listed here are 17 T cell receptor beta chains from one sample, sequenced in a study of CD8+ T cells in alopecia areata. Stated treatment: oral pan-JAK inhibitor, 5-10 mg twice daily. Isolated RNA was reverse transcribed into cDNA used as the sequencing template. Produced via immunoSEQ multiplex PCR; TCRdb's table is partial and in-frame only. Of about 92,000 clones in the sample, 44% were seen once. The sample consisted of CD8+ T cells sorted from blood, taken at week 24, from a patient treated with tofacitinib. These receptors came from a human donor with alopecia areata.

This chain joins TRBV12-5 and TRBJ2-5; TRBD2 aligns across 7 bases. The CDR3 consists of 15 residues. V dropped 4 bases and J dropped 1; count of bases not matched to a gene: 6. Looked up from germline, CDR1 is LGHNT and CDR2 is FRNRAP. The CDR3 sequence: CASGSSREAQETQYF. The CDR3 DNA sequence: TGTGCTAGTGGTTCTTCCCGGGAGGCCCAAGAGACCCAGTACTTC.

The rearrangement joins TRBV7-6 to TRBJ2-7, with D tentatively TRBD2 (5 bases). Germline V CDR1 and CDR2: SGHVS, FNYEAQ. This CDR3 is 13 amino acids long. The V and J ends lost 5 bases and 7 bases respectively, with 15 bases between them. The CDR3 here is CASSAGHRQEQYF. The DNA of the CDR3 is TGTGCCAGCAGCGCGGGTCATCGCCAGGAGCAGTACTTC.

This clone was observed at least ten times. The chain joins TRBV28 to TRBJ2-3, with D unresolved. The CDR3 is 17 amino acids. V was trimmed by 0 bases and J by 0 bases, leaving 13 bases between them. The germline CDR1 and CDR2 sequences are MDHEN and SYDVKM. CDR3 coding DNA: TGTGCCAGCAGTTTATGGACTCCTGATACTAGCACAGATACGCAGTATTTT. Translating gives CASSLWTPDTSTDTQYF.

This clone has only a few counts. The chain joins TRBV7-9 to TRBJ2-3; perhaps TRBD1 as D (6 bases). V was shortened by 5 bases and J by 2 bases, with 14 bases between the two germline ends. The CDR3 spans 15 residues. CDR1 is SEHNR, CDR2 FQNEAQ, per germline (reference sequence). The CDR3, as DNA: TGTGCCAGCAGCGACAGGATGGGGCTCACAGATACGCAGTATTTT. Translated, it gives CASSDRMGLTDTQYF.

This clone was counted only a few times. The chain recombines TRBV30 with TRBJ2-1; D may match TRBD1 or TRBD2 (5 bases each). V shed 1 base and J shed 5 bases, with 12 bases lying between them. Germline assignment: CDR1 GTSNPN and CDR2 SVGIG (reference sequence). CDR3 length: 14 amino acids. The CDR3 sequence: CAWSGDAAHNEQFF. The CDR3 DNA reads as TGTGCCTGGAGTGGGGACGCGGCCCACAATGAGCAGTTCTTC. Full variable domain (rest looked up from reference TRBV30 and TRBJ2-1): SQTIHQWPATLVQPVGSPLSLECTVEGTSNPNLYWYRQAAGRGLQLLFYSVGIGQISSEVPQNLSASRPQDRQFILSSKKLLLSDSGFYLCAWSGDAAHNEQFFGPGTRLTVL.

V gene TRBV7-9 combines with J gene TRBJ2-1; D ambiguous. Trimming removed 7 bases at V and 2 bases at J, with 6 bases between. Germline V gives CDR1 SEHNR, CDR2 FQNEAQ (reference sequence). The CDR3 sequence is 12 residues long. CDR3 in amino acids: CASTPPYNEQFF. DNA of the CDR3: TGTGCCAGCACCCCACCCTACAATGAGCAGTTCTTC.

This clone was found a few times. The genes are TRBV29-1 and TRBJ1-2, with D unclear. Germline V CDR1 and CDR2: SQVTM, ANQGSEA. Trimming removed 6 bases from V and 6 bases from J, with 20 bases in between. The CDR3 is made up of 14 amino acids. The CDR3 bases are TGCAGCGTCCCCCAACAGAGGAGGGCCCATGGCTACACCTTC. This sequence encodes CSVPQQRRAHGYTF.

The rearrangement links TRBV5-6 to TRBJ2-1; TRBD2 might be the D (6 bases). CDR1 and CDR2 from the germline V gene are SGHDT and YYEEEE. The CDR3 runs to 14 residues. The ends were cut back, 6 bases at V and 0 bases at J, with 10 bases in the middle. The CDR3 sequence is CASKRRDSYNEQFF. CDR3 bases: TGTGCCAGCAAGAGGAGGGACTCCTACAATGAGCAGTTCTTC.

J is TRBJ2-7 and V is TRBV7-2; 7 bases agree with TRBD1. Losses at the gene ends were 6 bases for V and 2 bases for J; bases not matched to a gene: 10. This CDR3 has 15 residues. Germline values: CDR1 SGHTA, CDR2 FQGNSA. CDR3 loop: CASSRTGSGPYEQYF. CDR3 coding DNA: TGTGCCAGCAGTCGGACAGGATCCGGACCCTACGAGCAGTACTTC.

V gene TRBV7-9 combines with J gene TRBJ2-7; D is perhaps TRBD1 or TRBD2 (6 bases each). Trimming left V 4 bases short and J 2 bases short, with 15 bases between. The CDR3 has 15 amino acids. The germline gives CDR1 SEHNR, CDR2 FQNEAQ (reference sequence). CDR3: CASSSEGGRTYEQYF. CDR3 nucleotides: TGTGCCAGCAGCTCCGAGGGGGGCCGGACCTACGAGCAGTACTTC. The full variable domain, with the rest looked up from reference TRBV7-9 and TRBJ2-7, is DTGVSQNPRHKITKRGQNVTFRCDPISEHNRLYWYRQTLGQGPEFLTYFQNEAQLEKSRLLSDRFSAERPKGSFSTLEIQRTEQGDSAMYLCASSSEGGRTYEQYFGPGTRLTVT.

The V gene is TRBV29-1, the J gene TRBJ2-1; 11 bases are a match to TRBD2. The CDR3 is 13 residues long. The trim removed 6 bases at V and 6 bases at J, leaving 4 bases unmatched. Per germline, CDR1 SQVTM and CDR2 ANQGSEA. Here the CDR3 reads CSVGSGRANEQFF. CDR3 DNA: TGCAGCGTGGGTAGCGGGAGGGCCAATGAGCAGTTCTTC.

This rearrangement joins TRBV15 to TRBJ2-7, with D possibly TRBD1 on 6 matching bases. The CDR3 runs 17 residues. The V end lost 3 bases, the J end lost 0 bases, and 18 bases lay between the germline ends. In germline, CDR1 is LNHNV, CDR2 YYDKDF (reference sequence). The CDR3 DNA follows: TGTGCCACCAGCAGGTACGGGACACGGGACAACTCCTACGAGCAGTACTTC. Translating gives CATSRYGTRDNSYEQYF.

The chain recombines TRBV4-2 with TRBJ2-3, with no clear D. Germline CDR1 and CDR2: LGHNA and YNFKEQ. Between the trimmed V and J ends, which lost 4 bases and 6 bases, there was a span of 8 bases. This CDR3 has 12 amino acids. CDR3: CASSLRADTQYF. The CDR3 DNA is TGTGCCAGCAGCCTTCGGGCCGATACGCAGTATTTT.

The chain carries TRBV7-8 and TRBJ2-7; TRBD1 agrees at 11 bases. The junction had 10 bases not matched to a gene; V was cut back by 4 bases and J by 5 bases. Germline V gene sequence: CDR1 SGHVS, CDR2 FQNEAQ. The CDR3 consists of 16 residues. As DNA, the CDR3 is TGTGCCAGCAGCTCGGAGGACAGGGGGCGTATAAACGAGCAGTACTTC. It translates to CASSSEDRGRINEQYF.

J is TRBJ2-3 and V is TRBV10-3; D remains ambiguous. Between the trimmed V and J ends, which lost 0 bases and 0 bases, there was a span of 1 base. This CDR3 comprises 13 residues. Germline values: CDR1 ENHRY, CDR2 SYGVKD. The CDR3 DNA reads TGTGCCATCAGTGAGTCAAGCACAGATACGCAGTATTTT. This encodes CAISESSTDTQYF.

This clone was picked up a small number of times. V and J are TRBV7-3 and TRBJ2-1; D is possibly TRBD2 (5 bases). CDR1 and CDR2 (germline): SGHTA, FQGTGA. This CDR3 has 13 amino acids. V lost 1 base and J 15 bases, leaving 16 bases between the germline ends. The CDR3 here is CASSLSPRGLRFF. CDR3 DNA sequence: TGTGCCAGCAGCTTAAGTCCACGAGGGCTTCGGTTCTTC.

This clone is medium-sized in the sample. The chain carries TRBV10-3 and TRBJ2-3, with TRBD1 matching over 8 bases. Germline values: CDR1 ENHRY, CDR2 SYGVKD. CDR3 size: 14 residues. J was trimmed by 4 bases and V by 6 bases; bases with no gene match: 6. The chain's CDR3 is CAIRPGTGPDTQYF. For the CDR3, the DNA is TGTGCCATCAGGCCCGGGACAGGCCCAGATACGCAGTATTTT.